This T cell receptor (beta chain) was obtained from a study of cytomegalovirus exposure and HLA in healthy donors. Study-level points and caveats: Later analysis identified a missense DCLRE1C variant that was linked to TCR beta V- and J-gene trimming. A later analysis found TCR association rates differed by HLA locus, highest for DRB1 and lowest for HLA-C. A further, later analysis showed that HLA-associated TCR beta chains (compared with equally common others) were more clonally expanded. In a later analysis, productive TCRs from donors in an Asian-associated ancestry cluster reportedly carried fewer N-insertions than the cohort mean.

As for this clone: Its antigen is as yet unknown.

60 Vbeta and 13 Jbeta primers were used in PCR. Produced via immunoSEQ multiplex PCR; TCRdb's table is partial and in-frame only. This sample yields roughly 250,000 clones, of which under 90% are seen a single time; more than 0.3% belongs to the top ten. This CDR3 comprises 11 residues. CDR1 and CDR2 (germline): SGHKS, YYEKEE (reference sequence). Between the trimmed V and J ends, which lost 5 bases and 3 bases, there was a span of 5 bases. This TCR derives from a girl aged 2 to 9 in good health and CMV-seronegative. The sequencing input was PBMCs. The chain carries TRBV5-5 and TRBJ2-5; D is uncertain. The CDR3 region has the DNA TGTGCCAGCAGTACGGAAGAGACCCAGTACTTC. It encodes CASSTEETQYF.